Presented here are 22 T cell receptor beta chains from one specimen sequenced in a study of cytotoxic CD8 clonotypes in ibrutinib-treated CLL (dated by TCRdb to the early 2020s). In light of the paper, this sample's time point label describes: progressive disease on ibrutinib. Receptor libraries were prepared by the immunoSEQ multiplex PCR assay. TCRdb obtained this table from immuneACCESS and retained in-frame rearrangements with V and J assigned. These tables miss some clones; where compared with another copy, unresolved V genes account for less than half of the shortfall, and the remainder is unexplained. The sample table records over 250,000 clones; approximately 79% of these occur just once. Jointly, the top ten make up roughly 6% of the sample. The sequencing used PBMCs, collected at disease progression, from a patient treated with ibrutinib. Receptor source: a human donor with chronic lymphocytic leukemia.

The chain's CDR3 is CASSQDGRGQGYGYTF. In DNA, the CDR3 is TGCGCCAGCAGCCAAGATGGGAGGGGTCAGGGCTATGGCTACACCTTC. The chain joins TRBV4-1 to TRBJ1-2, with D perhaps matching TRBD1 (5 bases). V lost 0 bases and J 4 bases, leaving 15 bases between the germline ends. This CDR3 comprises 16 residues. Germline V CDR1 and CDR2: MGHRA, YSYEKL.

The chain carries TRBV15 and TRBJ1-5, with 9 bases aligning to TRBD1. This CDR3 region has 15 residues. The germline V gene has CDR1 LNHNV and CDR2 YYDKDF (reference sequence). Trimming removed 5 bases from V and 3 bases from J; junction bases left unmatched: 5. As DNA, the CDR3 is TGTGCCACCAGCGTTGGGACAGGGAACAATCAGCCCCAGCATTTT. It encodes CATSVGTGNNQPQHF. Looking up the rest from reference TRBV15 and TRBJ1-5 gives the full variable domain: DAMVIQNPRYQVTQFGKPVTLSCSQTLNHNVMYWYQQKSSQAPKLLFHYYDKDFNNEADTPDNFQSRRPNTSFCFLDIRSPGLGDTAMYLCATSVGTGNNQPQHFGDGTRLSIL.

This clone was seen only once. The chain has TRBV18 and TRBJ2-7, with D unresolved. V was trimmed by 3 bases and J by 0 bases, leaving 6 bases between them. In germline, CDR1 is KGHSH, CDR2 LQKENI. The CDR3 is 13 amino acids. The CDR3 DNA reads as TGTGCCAGCTCACCGGACGCCTCCTACGAGCAGTACTTC. This sequence encodes CASSPDASYEQYF.

The V call is TRBV27, the J call TRBJ2-7; the match to TRBD2 covers 7 bases. The V gene end was trimmed by 4 bases and the J gene end by 4 bases; junction bases not matched to a gene: 4. Germline CDR1 is MNHEY and CDR2 is SMNVEV (reference sequence). There are 13 residues in the CDR3. Here the CDR3 DNA reads TGTGCCAGCAGTTCCCGCGGGAGATACGAGCAGTACTTC. Amino acids: CASSSRGRYEQYF.

V gene TRBV10-2 combines with J gene TRBJ1-4; D remains ambiguous. V was clipped by 4 bases and J by 8 bases, with 8 bases between them. The CDR3 extends over 12 amino acids. The V gene's germline CDR1 is WSHSY and CDR2 SAAADI. CDR3 protein: CASSGLGEKLFF. The CDR3 coding sequence is TGCGCCAGCAGTGGATTAGGCGAAAAACTGTTTTTT.

This clone was detected only a few times. V gene TRBV5-1 combines with J gene TRBJ1-1; TRBD1 might be the D (5 bases). Germline CDR1 is SGHRS and CDR2 is YFSETQ. This CDR3 is built from 14 residues. Trimming removed 7 bases from V and 6 bases from J, with 19 bases in between. The CDR3 coding sequence is TGCGCCAGCGGAACCGGGACCGTGGTCCCTGAAGCTTTCTTT. It translates to CASGTGTVVPEAFF.

This chain joins TRBV4-1 and TRBJ1-1, with no clear D. Between the trimmed V and J ends, which lost 2 bases and 6 bases, there was a span of 13 bases. Germline assignment: CDR1 MGHRA and CDR2 YSYEKL. The CDR3 extends over 14 amino acids. This CDR3 reads CASSQPSIRPEAFF. The CDR3 region has the DNA TGCGCCAGCAGCCAACCCTCCATTCGTCCTGAAGCTTTCTTT.

This chain joins TRBV4-1 and TRBJ1-2; D is unclear. The CDR3 has 15 amino acids. Per the germline V gene, CDR1 is MGHRA and CDR2 is YSYEKL. The germline V and J ends were trimmed by 2 bases and 2 bases, with 12 bases remaining between them. For the CDR3, the DNA is TGCGCCAGCAGCCAACCCCCCAGACCCAACTATGGCTACACCTTC. Translated: CASSQPPRPNYGYTF.

The chain combines TRBV18 with TRBJ2-5; D gene unclear. Germline V gene lookup returns CDR1 KGHSH and CDR2 LQKENI. Trimming took 3 bases from V and 0 from J, leaving 5 bases between them. The CDR3 sequence is 13 residues long. CDR3 protein: CASSPLHQETQYF. In nucleotides, the CDR3 is TGTGCCAGCTCACCCCTTCACCAAGAGACCCAGTACTTC. Drawing the rest from reference TRBV18 and TRBJ2-5, the complete variable domain is NAGVMQNPRHLVRRRGQEARLRCSPMKGHSHVYWYRQLPEEGLKFMVYLQKENIIDESGMPKERFSAEFPKEGPSILRIQQVVRGDSAAYFCASSPLHQETQYFGPGTRLLVL.

This rearrangement joins TRBV7-9 to TRBJ2-2; D ambiguous. Germline values: CDR1 SEHNR, CDR2 FQNEAQ (reference sequence). Trimming removed 6 bases from V and 4 bases from J, with 12 bases in between. There are 14 residues in the CDR3. The CDR3 bases are TGTGCCAGCAGTCCTCTTCCGGGCACCGGGGAGCTGTTTTTT. It encodes CASSPLPGTGELFF.

This sequence joins TRBV4-1 and TRBJ1-5; no firm D call. The V end lost 3 bases, the J end lost 0 bases, and 9 bases lay between the germline ends. Germline CDR1 and CDR2: MGHRA and YSYEKL. The CDR3 loop spans 15 amino acids. CDR3 sequence: CASSHVGSSNQPQHF. In DNA, the CDR3 is TGCGCCAGCAGCCATGTTGGGTCTAGCAATCAGCCCCAGCATTTT.

This chain joins TRBV20-1 and TRBJ1-2; no clear D gene. The ends were cut back, 5 bases at V and 3 bases at J, with 7 bases in the middle. CDR3 length equals 11 residues. Germline-derived CDR1 and CDR2 are DFQATT and SNEGSKA (reference sequence). The CDR3 is CSAVPDYGYTF. Written as DNA, the CDR3 is TGCAGTGCTGTACCGGACTATGGCTACACCTTC.

The chain has TRBV6-1 and TRBJ2-3; unclear D gene. Germline V CDR1 and CDR2: MNHNS, SASEGT. This CDR3 contains 14 residues. V lost 7 bases and J lost 1, with 12 bases in between. The CDR3 coding sequence is TGTGCCAGCACCCGACTTCTCCGCACAGATACGCAGTATTTT. Amino acids: CASTRLLRTDTQYF.

The chain has TRBV29-1 and TRBJ2-7; the match to TRBD1 covers 10 bases. The germline V gene has CDR1 SQVTM and CDR2 ANQGSEA. J was trimmed by 4 bases and V by 2 bases; bases with no gene match: 11. The CDR3 has 16 amino acids. The DNA of the CDR3 is TGCAGCGTTGAAATCGTCCGGACAGGGGGTTGGTACGAGCAGTACTTC. The encoded protein is CSVEIVRTGGWYEQYF.

The V gene is TRBV5-6, the J gene TRBJ2-5; TRBD1 matches 7 bases. The CDR3 runs to 15 residues. The J segment lost 2 bases and the V segment lost 4 bases, leaving 8 bases of the junction unmatched. In germline, CDR1 is SGHDT, CDR2 YYEEEE. CDR3 loop: CASSPTGSGQETQYF. The CDR3 DNA reads as TGTGCCAGCAGCCCGACAGGGTCGGGGCAAGAGACCCAGTACTTC.

The chain joins TRBV5-1 to TRBJ1-1; a possible D gene is TRBD1 (5 bases). The length of the CDR3 is 8 residues. Germline CDR1 SGHRS, CDR2 YFSETQ. Trimming stripped 7 bases from V and 11 bases from J, with 6 bases between. This chain's CDR3 is CASGGAFF. In nucleotides, the CDR3 is TGCGCCAGCGGGGGGGCTTTCTTT. Full variable domain (rest looked up from reference TRBV5-1 and TRBJ1-1): KAGVTQTPRYLIKTRGQQVTLSCSPISGHRSVSWYQQTPGQGLQFLFEYFSETQRNKGNFPGRFSGRQFSNSRSEMNVSTLELGDSALYLCASGGAFFGQGTRLTVV.

V is TRBV28 and J is TRBJ1-1; D gene uncertain. V shed 3 bases and J shed 0 bases, with 5 bases lying between them. The CDR3 sequence is 13 residues long. CDR1 and CDR2 (germline): MDHEN, SYDVKM. The CDR3 DNA is TGTGCCAGCAGTTTCAGGATGAACACTGAAGCTTTCTTT. This sequence encodes CASSFRMNTEAFF.

There are a few counts of this clone. CDR3 region: CASSDSGTGELFF. CDR3 in DNA: TGTGCCAGCAGTGACTCAGGGACCGGGGAGCTGTTTTTT. The chain joins TRBV6-4 to TRBJ2-2, with D uncertain. V was clipped by 0 bases and J by 5 bases, with 4 bases between them. CDR1 is MRHNA and CDR2 is SNTAGT in the germline V gene. This CDR3 region has 13 residues.

The chain employs TRBV25-1 and TRBJ2-5; D gene ambiguous. The CDR3 covers 13 residues. Germline V gene lookup returns CDR1 MGHDK and CDR2 SYGVNS. Trimming left V 3 bases short and J 0 bases short, with 5 bases between. CDR3 coding DNA: TGTGCCAGCAGTGAGGCACACCAAGAGACCCAGTACTTC. It translates to CASSEAHQETQYF.

The chain links TRBV15 to TRBJ1-1; possibly TRBD1 for D (5 bases). The germline V gene has CDR1 LNHNV and CDR2 YYDKDF (reference sequence). The CDR3 contains 16 residues. The V and J ends lost 5 bases and 2 bases respectively, with 18 bases between them. DNA for the CDR3: TGTGCCACCAGCTCGGGGGAGAGGGAGGGAAACACTGAAGCTTTCTTT. It translates to CATSSGEREGNTEAFF.

The chain combines TRBV11-3 with TRBJ1-1; D unresolved. With 0 bases removed from V and 6 bases from J, the gap between germline ends came to 11 bases. Germline V gene lookup returns CDR1 SGHNT and CDR2 YENEEA. The CDR3 totals 14 residues. The CDR3 spells CASSLDPGSPEAFF. The CDR3 region has the DNA TGTGCCAGCAGCTTAGATCCGGGGTCCCCTGAAGCTTTCTTT.

The rearrangement joins TRBV11-3 to TRBJ2-7; D perhaps matches TRBD2 (6 bases). Germline V lookup: CDR1 SGHNT, CDR2 YENEEA. This CDR3 has 13 residues. V lost 6 bases, J lost 4 bases, and 13 bases lay in between. This CDR3 reads CASSQQAGYEQYF. The DNA for the CDR3 is TGTGCCAGCAGTCAACAGGCGGGATACGAGCAGTACTTC.